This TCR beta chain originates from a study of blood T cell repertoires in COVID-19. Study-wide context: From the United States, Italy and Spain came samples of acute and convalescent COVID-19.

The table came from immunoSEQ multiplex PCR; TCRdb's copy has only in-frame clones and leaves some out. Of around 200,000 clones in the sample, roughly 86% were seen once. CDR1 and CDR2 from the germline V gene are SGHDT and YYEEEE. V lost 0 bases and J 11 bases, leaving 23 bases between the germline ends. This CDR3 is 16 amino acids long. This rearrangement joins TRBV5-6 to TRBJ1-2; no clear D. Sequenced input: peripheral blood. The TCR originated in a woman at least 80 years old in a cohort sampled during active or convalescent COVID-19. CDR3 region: CASSLATTLQIRRYTF. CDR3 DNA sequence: TGTGCCAGCAGCTTGGCGACCACCCTACAGATACGGAGGTACACCTTC.